This entry lists 17 T cell receptor beta chains sequenced from one sample in a study of T cell responses to AZD1222 COVID-19 vaccine. TCRdb's table, derived via immunoSEQ multiplex PCR, lists solely in-frame clones and lacks some. The sample includes around 78,000 clones, approximately 90% of them seen just once. This sample comprised peripheral blood, obtained on day 0 of AZD1222 vaccination. The receptors were gathered from an adult in good health.

The chain links TRBV5-1 to TRBJ1-1; a weak D match, TRBD1 (5 bases). The V gene's germline CDR1 is SGHRS and CDR2 YFSETQ. Trimming pared 0 bases from V and 0 bases from J, leaving 9 bases between. CDR3 size: 15 residues. CDR3 coding DNA: TGCGCCAGCAGCTTGGCGGGGGTCCTGAACACTGAAGCTTTCTTT. Amino acids: CASSLAGVLNTEAFF.

The V gene is TRBV10-3, the J gene TRBJ2-5; possibly TRBD1 for D (6 bases). The CDR3 loop spans 14 amino acids. In germline, CDR1 is ENHRY, CDR2 SYGVKD. V was trimmed by 6 bases and J by 4 bases, leaving 15 bases between them. CDR3 loop: CAISRQVDGETQYF. CDR3 sequence (DNA): TGTGCCATCAGCCGACAGGTCGACGGAGAGACCCAGTACTTC.

The chain joins TRBV6-1 to TRBJ2-7; 11 nucleotides agree with TRBD1. Germline assignment: CDR1 MNHNS and CDR2 SASEGT. The length of the CDR3 is 14 residues. J gave up 4 bases and V 8 bases, and 7 bases lay outside the gene matches. CDR3 region: CASGGQGGNYEQYF. CDR3 nucleotide sequence: TGTGCCAGCGGGGGACAGGGGGGAAATTACGAGCAGTACTTC.

The chain combines TRBV20-1 with TRBJ2-3; D call uncertain. The CDR3 has 14 residues. CDR1 and CDR2 (germline): DFQATT, SNEGSKA (reference sequence). V lost 3 bases, J lost 1 base, and 11 bases lay in between. CDR3 bases: TGCAGTGCTAGTGCCCTATCCGGCACAGATACGCAGTATTTT. It codes for CSASALSGTDTQYF.

V and J are TRBV7-9 and TRBJ2-7, with D possibly being TRBD1 (5 bases). The CDR3 runs 15 residues. Looked up from germline, CDR1 is SEHNR and CDR2 is FQNEAQ (reference sequence). V was clipped by 1 base and J by 5 bases, with 15 bases between them. The CDR3 protein is CASSLGGGRVNEQYF. The CDR3 DNA is TGTGCCAGCAGCTTAGGTGGTGGCAGGGTGAACGAGCAGTACTTC.

The genes are TRBV6-2 or TRBV6-3 and TRBJ2-1; possibly TRBD1 for D (5 bases). This CDR3 is 12 amino acids long. Deletions cut 6 bases from V and 8 bases from J, with 11 bases between. CDR1 and CDR2 (germline): MNHEY, SVGEGT. CDR3 DNA sequence: TGTGCCAGCAGCCCGACAGATGATGAGCAGTTCTTC. Amino acids: CASSPTDDEQFF.

This clone is a singleton in its sample. The V and J genes are TRBV2 and TRBJ2-1; perhaps D is TRBD1 or TRBD2 (6 bases each). The CDR3 length is 15 residues. Germline lookup yields CDR1 SNHLY and CDR2 FYNNEI. Trimming pared 6 bases from V and 0 bases from J, leaving 12 bases between. As DNA, the CDR3 is TGTGCCAGCAGGCTAGGGGGGAGCTCCTACAATGAGCAGTTCTTC. As protein: CASRLGGSSYNEQFF.

This clone came up once. V usage is TRBV19 and J usage is TRBJ1-6; possibly TRBD1 for D (5 bases). The germline V gene has CDR1 LNHDA and CDR2 SQIVND (reference sequence). The CDR3 runs 15 residues. The V and J ends lost 5 bases and 2 bases respectively, with 10 bases between them. This CDR3 is CASSEGEAYNSPLHF. The CDR3 nucleotides read TGTGCCAGTAGTGAAGGGGAGGCCTATAATTCACCCCTCCACTTT.

This chain uses TRBV9 with TRBJ2-1; 9 bases are shared with TRBD2. Germline CDR1 reads SGDLS; CDR2 reads YYNGEE. The CDR3 contains 19 residues. Losses at the gene ends were 4 bases for V and 4 bases for J; bases not matched to a gene: 18. Written as DNA, the CDR3 is TGTGCCAGCAGCCCTTGGCGGGAGGGCCACCCTAGGCCGTACAATGAGCAGTTCTTC. Its translation is CASSPWREGHPRPYNEQFF. Drawing the rest from reference TRBV9 and TRBJ2-1, the complete variable domain is DSGVTQTPKHLITATGQRVTLRCSPRSGDLSVYWYQQSLDQGLQFLIQYYNGEERAKGNILERFSAQQFPDLHSELNLSSLELGDSALYFCASSPWREGHPRPYNEQFFGPGTRLTVL.

The CDR3 nucleotides read TGCAGCGTTGTGGAGGGTTGGGATGAGCAGTTCTTC. Its translation: CSVVEGWDEQFF. The chain is built from TRBV29-1 and TRBJ2-1; D is perhaps TRBD2 (6 bases). The CDR3 spans 12 residues. Germline CDR1 SQVTM, CDR2 ANQGSEA. The V gene lost 4 bases and the J gene lost 8 bases, with 12 bases spanning the gap.

In this sample, this clone turned up a few times. V usage is TRBV29-1 and J usage is TRBJ2-5; tentatively, D is TRBD1 (6 bases). The germline CDR1 and CDR2 sequences are SQVTM and ANQGSEA. This CDR3 spans 13 amino acids. The germline V and J ends were trimmed by 6 bases and 4 bases, with 15 bases remaining between them. In DNA, the CDR3 is TGCAGCGTCCTGCCGCAAGGGGGAGAGACCCAGTACTTC. Protein product: CSVLPQGGETQYF.

The chain couples TRBV7-2 to TRBJ2-2; 9 bases map to TRBD2. The CDR3 has 16 residues. Looked up from germline, CDR1 is SGHTA and CDR2 is FQGNSA. V lost 1 base, J lost 6 bases, and 6 bases stayed unmatched. The CDR3 coding sequence is TGTGCCAGCAGCTTAGGGTTAGCGGGAGTGTCCGGGGAGCTGTTTTTT. This translates into CASSLGLAGVSGELFF. Using reference TRBV7-2 and TRBJ2-2 for the parts outside the CDR3, the full variable domain is GAGVSQSPSNKVTEKGKDVELRCDPISGHTALYWYRQSLGQGLEFLIYFQGNSAPDKSGLPSDRFSAERTGGSVSTLTIQRTQQEDSAVYLCASSLGLAGVSGELFFGEGSRLTVL.

The CDR3 spells CASSPSGTKFFMNTEAFF. The CDR3 nucleotides are TGTGCCAGCAGCCCCTCCGGGACAAAGTTTTTCATGAACACTGAAGCTTTCTTT. The chain combines TRBV3-1 (or the pseudogene TRBV3-2) with TRBJ1-1; a possible D gene is TRBD1 (6 bases). V was clipped by 4 bases and J by 0 bases, with 21 bases between them. In germline, CDR1 is LGHDT, CDR2 YNNKEL (reference sequence). This CDR3 has 18 amino acids.

The CDR3 reads CASSMDYAQLTATNEKLFF. CDR3 bases: TGCGCCAGCAGCATGGATTACGCGCAACTAACTGCAACTAATGAAAAACTGTTTTTT. V is TRBV5-1 and J is TRBJ1-4; D gene uncertain. Trimming stripped 4 bases from V and 0 bases from J, with 22 bases between. The V gene's germline CDR1 is SGHRS and CDR2 YFSETQ. This CDR3 spans 19 amino acids.

The chain couples TRBV19 to TRBJ2-1; 7 nucleotides line up with TRBD2. V dropped 6 bases and J dropped 9; count of bases not matched to a gene: 17. Germline V CDR1 and CDR2: LNHDA, SQIVND (reference sequence). CDR3 length equals 16 residues. CDR3 sequence reads: CASSPNGGSRRGEQFF. CDR3 bases: TGTGCCAGTAGCCCGAACGGCGGGAGTAGGCGGGGTGAGCAGTTCTTC.

The DNA of the CDR3 is TGTGCCAGCAGCCAGGGACAGGGGGCGGGCAGTCAGCCCCAGCATTTT. This gives the protein CASSQGQGAGSQPQHF. The chain is built from TRBV3-1 (or the pseudogene TRBV3-2) and TRBJ1-5; TRBD1 matches at 12 bases. The CDR3 contains 16 residues. V lost 3 bases to trimming and J lost 6 bases; unmatched junction nucleotides: 6. Germline-derived CDR1 and CDR2 are LGHDT and YNNKEL (reference sequence).

The chain joins TRBV6-5 to TRBJ1-6, with D maybe TRBD1 (6 bases). CDR1 is MNHEY and CDR2 is SVGAGI in the germline V gene. The CDR3 extends over 14 amino acids. V shed 5 bases and J shed 9 bases, with 14 bases lying between them. CDR3 bases: TGTGCCAGCAGTCCTAGGGGGGACGGTTCACCCCTCCACTTT. This encodes CASSPRGDGSPLHF.